This T cell receptor beta chain was sequenced during a study of Ad26.COV2.S vaccination and SARS-CoV-2 variants. Notes on the study in general: Measurements of TCR breadth and depth may have given underestimates of the total T cell responses.

Sequencing was performed with immunoSEQ multiplex PCR; in TCRdb, only in-frame clones are kept and a portion is missing. Of approximately 480,000 clones listed, around nine tenths are singletons. As to this clone: Its target is not known.

The CDR3 extends over 17 amino acids. V was trimmed by 5 bases and J by 0 bases, leaving 17 bases between them. Germline V gene lookup returns CDR1 LNHDA and CDR2 SQIVND (reference sequence). Indicated treatment: around 19 received Ad26.COV2.S at low or high dose, single or two shots; roughly five received placebo; per-sample allocation not given. Collection of the samples took place on day 63 after the first injection of vaccine or placebo. This TCR derives from a person between 18 and 60 years old who received the Ad26.COV2.S COVID-19 vaccine or a placebo. This rearrangement joins TRBV19 to TRBJ1-3; D is perhaps TRBD1 (5 bases). The sequences come from peripheral blood, collected in a trial of Ad26.COV2.S vaccine versus placebo. The CDR3 sequence is CASSWQGSKFSGNTIYF. The DNA for the CDR3 is TGTGCCAGTAGTTGGCAGGGATCAAAATTCTCTGGAAACACCATATATTTT.